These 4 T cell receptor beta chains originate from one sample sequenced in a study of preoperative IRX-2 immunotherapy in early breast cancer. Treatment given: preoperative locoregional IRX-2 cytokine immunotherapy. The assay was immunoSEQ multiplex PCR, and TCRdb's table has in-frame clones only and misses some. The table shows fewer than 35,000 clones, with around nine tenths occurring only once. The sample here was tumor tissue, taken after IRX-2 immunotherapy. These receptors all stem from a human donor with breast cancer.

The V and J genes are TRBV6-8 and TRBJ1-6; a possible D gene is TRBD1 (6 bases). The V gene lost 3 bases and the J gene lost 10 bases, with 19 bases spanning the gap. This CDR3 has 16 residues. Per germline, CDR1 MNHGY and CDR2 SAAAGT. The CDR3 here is CASSYRAAGGGSPLHF. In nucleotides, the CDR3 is TGTGCCAGCAGTTATAGGGCAGCCGGGGGCGGATCACCCCTCCACTTT.

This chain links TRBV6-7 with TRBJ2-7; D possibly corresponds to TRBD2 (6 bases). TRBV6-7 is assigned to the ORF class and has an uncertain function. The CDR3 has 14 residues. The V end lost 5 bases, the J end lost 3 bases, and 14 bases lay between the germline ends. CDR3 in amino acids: CASSTAGTYYEQYF. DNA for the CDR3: TGTGCCAGCAGTACCGCCGGGACTTACTACGAGCAGTACTTC.

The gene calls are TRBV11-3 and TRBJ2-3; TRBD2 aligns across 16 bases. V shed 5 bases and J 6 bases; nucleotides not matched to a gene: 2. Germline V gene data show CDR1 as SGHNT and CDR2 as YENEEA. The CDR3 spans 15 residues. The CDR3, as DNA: TGTGCCAGCAGCCTGGGACTAGCGGGAGGGGATACGCAGTATTTT. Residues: CASSLGLAGGDTQYF.

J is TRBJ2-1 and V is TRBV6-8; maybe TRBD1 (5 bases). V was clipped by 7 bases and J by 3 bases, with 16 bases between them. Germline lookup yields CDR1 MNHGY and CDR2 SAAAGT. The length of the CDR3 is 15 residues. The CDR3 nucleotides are TGTGCCAGCACCAAGGGGCAGAATCTCTACAATGAGCAGTTCTTC. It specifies CASTKGQNLYNEQFF.